This record looks at one T cell receptor (beta chain) sequence and its context. As yet, its antigen is unknown. It was with 60 Vbeta and 13 Jbeta primers that the PCR ran. As originally analysed: Among the unique TCR beta chains that a later analysis counted, about 79 million in all, roughly 9.9 million were shared. Assay used: immunoSEQ multiplex PCR; TCRdb lists only in-frame clones, some missing. V and J calls and clone size are given by that table; D and trimming were obtained from the DNA. Among about 94,000 clones listed, around 66% were seen once. The sample is drawn from a study of cytomegalovirus exposure and HLA in healthy donors. Overall study findings and caveats: Generally TCR sequences proved uncommon, though certain public TCRs appeared in numerous donors.

This CDR3 has 17 amino acids. Trimming at V came to 1 base and at J to 4 bases, leaving 11 bases not matched to a gene. In germline, CDR1 is LGHNA, CDR2 YNFKEQ. This chain links TRBV4-2 with TRBJ2-7, with 9 bases aligning to TRBD1. The sequencing sample was made of PBMCs. The receptor's source is a young man in good health and CMV-seronegative. Here the CDR3 DNA reads TGTGCCAGCAGCCAAGTCTCAACAGGGGGCGCGGGTTACGAGCAGTACTTC. Protein: CASSQVSTGGAGYEQYF.